The rows below give T cell receptor beta chains drawn from one sample of a study of T cell repertoires in cytomegalovirus infection. Their antigens are not known. TCRdb reanalysed the reads using MiXCR and keeps one entry per CDR3 protein. The profile shows fewer than 900,000 distinct CDR3 sequences, about 29% of them singletons. The sample consisted of cultured CD8+ T cells from PBMCs, taken from culture after CMV antigen stimulation. These receptors all come from a human donor in good health (CMV status not recorded). Some clones in this sample may be carry-over from other donors' samples. Both conserved end residues are part of each CDR3. The D gene is left open where the match is weak. Size is stated for part of the rows, as once, few or many counts, or as a class when the clone is expanded.

TRBV7-6	TRBJ2-5	few	NA	14	CASSLERVPETQYF	TGTGCCAGCAGCTTAGAGAGGGTACCAGAGACCCAGTACTTC
TRBV11-2	TRBJ2-2	NA	NA	12	CASSQGSVELFF	TGTGCCAGCAGCCAAGGGTCGGTAGAGCTGTTTTTT
TRBV27	TRBJ2-4	few	TRBD2	17	CASSQGLAGVAKNIQYF	TGTGCCAGCAGTCAGGGACTAGCGGGGGTAGCCAAAAACATTCAGTACTTC
TRBV20-1	TRBJ2-1	few	NA	14	CSARDERGANEQFF	TGCAGTGCTAGAGATGAACGGGGGGCGAATGAGCAGTTCTTC
TRBV19	TRBJ2-3	NA	NA	15	CASSIVGGEADTQYF	TGTGCCAGTAGTATAGTAGGGGGTGAGGCAGATACGCAGTATTTT
TRBV12-3/TRBV12-4	TRBJ2-2	NA	TRBD1	16	CASSFGGTGTTGELFF	TGTGCCAGCAGTTTCGGTGGGACAGGGACCACCGGGGAGCTGTTTTTT
TRBV7-6	TRBJ2-1	NA	NA	12	CASSRDGGEQFF	TGTGCCAGCAGCCGTGATGGGGGTGAGCAGTTCTTC
TRBV10-3	TRBJ1-2	NA	TRBD1	18	CAISESKKGQGGTYGYTF	TGTGCCATCAGTGAGTCGAAGAAAGGACAGGGTGGGACCTATGGCTACACCTTC
TRBV27	TRBJ1-6	NA	TRBD1	15	CASSLDRGSYSPLHF	TGTGCCAGCAGTTTGGACAGGGGGTCCTATTCACCCCTCCACTTT
TRBV12-3/TRBV12-4	TRBJ2-3	NA	NA	15	CASNGGQTSTDTQYF	TGTGCCAGCAACGGGGGACAGACTAGCACAGATACGCAGTATTTT
TRBV7-9	TRBJ2-7	many	NA	14	CASSPIENSYEQYF	TGTGCCAGCAGCCCGATAGAAAATTCCTACGAGCAGTACTTC
TRBV28	TRBJ1-6	NA	NA	14	CASSLLPLKSALHF	TGTGCCAGCAGTTTATTGCCCCTCAAGTCGGCCCTCCACTTT
TRBV7-6	TRBJ2-1	few	TRBD2	16	CASSLALAGGPNEQFF	TGTGCCAGCAGCTTAGCGTTAGCGGGGGGGCCAAATGAGCAGTTCTTC
TRBV14	TRBJ1-2	once	NA	14	CASSPVYGGFGYTF	TGTGCCAGCAGCCCCGTGTACGGTGGGTTTGGCTACACCTTC
TRBV4-3	TRBJ1-5	few	NA	16	CASSQDRRATGQPQHF	TGCGCCAGCAGCCAAGATCGGCGGGCGACGGGTCAGCCCCAGCATTTT
TRBV7-3	TRBJ1-2	NA	NA	18	CASSLSPAGRDVLYGYTF	TGTGCCAGCAGCTTAAGCCCAGCGGGGCGGGATGTCCTCTATGGCTACACCTTC
TRBV4-1	TRBJ2-5	few	NA	14	CASSQVGTQETQYF	TGCGCCAGCAGCCAAGTGGGGACTCAAGAGACCCAGTACTTC
TRBV4-1	TRBJ1-2	NA	TRBD1	17	CASSQGPTGQLNYGYTF	TGCGCCAGCAGCCAAGGGCCGACAGGGCAACTTAACTATGGCTACACCTTC
TRBV7-3	TRBJ2-2	NA	TRBD2	17	CASSLTADIAGTGELFF	TGTGCCAGCAGCTTAACGGCGGACATAGCGGGCACCGGGGAGCTGTTTTTT
TRBV14	TRBJ1-4	few	NA	14	CASSQGVSGRKLFF	TGTGCCAGCAGCCAAGGAGTCTCCGGGAGGAAACTGTTTTTT
TRBV13	TRBJ2-7	few	NA	14	CASSPRTDGYEQYF	TGTGCCAGCAGCCCCCGGACGGACGGCTACGAGCAGTACTTC
TRBV7-6	TRBJ2-1	many	TRBD1	11	CASSSGQVGFF	TGTGCCAGCAGCAGCGGACAGGTGGGGTTCTTC
TRBV19	TRBJ1-2	few	NA	15	CASIPGYSLNYGYTF	TGTGCCAGTATTCCAGGCTACTCCCTAAACTATGGCTACACCTTC
TRBV7-8	TRBJ1-2	few	TRBD1	15	CASSASGGGYYGYTF	TGTGCCAGCAGCGCGTCAGGGGGCGGGTACTATGGCTACACCTTC
TRBV5-5	TRBJ1-1	few	NA	15	CASSLERQLNTEAFF	TGTGCCAGCAGCTTGGAAAGGCAATTGAACACTGAAGCTTTCTTT
TRBV27	TRBJ2-7	NA	NA	15	CASSLSYPPSYEQYF	TGTGCCAGCAGTTTATCGTACCCCCCCTCCTACGAGCAGTACTTC
TRBV4-3	TRBJ1-3	NA	NA	17	CASSPLGADSSGNTIYF	TGCGCCAGCAGCCCGCTCGGGGCAGACAGCTCTGGAAACACCATATATTTT
TRBV7-6	TRBJ1-5	NA	NA	16	CASSPLQGTVNQPQHF	TGTGCCAGCAGCCCCTTACAGGGAACGGTCAATCAGCCCCAGCATTTT
TRBV7-9	TRBJ1-2	NA	NA	13	CASSRTPPGGYTF	TGTGCCAGCAGTAGGACACCACCGGGCGGCTACACCTTC
TRBV19	TRBJ1-1	NA	NA	16	CASSFRIRSRDGEAFF	TGTGCCAGTAGTTTCCGGATCAGGTCCCGGGACGGTGAAGCTTTCTTT
TRBV6-2/TRBV6-3	TRBJ2-2	NA	NA	16	CASSYSARDPPGELFF	TGTGCCAGCAGTTACTCAGCGAGGGATCCCCCCGGGGAGCTGTTTTTT
TRBV5-4	TRBJ2-3	few	NA	17	CASSLAASSPGTDTQYF	TGTGCCAGCAGCTTGGCCGCGTCGTCACCCGGCACAGATACGCAGTATTTT
TRBV10-3	TRBJ2-1	few	NA	13	CAISESMYNEQFF	TGTGCCATCAGTGAGTCGATGTACAATGAGCAGTTCTTC
TRBV7-9	TRBJ2-1	few	NA	15	CASSLGGLPVNEQFF	TGTGCCAGCAGCTTAGGAGGGTTACCAGTTAATGAGCAGTTCTTC
TRBV7-6	TRBJ1-1	many	TRBD1	15	CASSSQGTMNTEAFF	TGTGCCAGCAGCTCACAGGGGACCATGAACACTGAAGCTTTCTTT
TRBV2	TRBJ1-5	once	NA	15	CASSPDQAGTQPQHF	TGTGCCAGCTCCCCGGACCAGGCAGGTACTCAGCCCCAGCATTTT
TRBV7-6	TRBJ2-1	NA	NA	15	CATTLQGLPYNEQFF	TGTGCCACCACGCTCCAGGGGTTGCCCTACAATGAGCAGTTCTTC
TRBV27	TRBJ2-3	many	TRBD2	16	CASSLQRGASTDTQYF	TGTGCCAGCAGTCTACAGCGGGGGGCGAGCACAGATACGCAGTATTTT
TRBV27	TRBJ2-1	NA	NA	15	CASKGRFGVFIKQFF	TGTGCCAGCAAGGGCCGGTTCGGGGTGTTCATTAAGCAGTTCTTC
TRBV6-2/TRBV6-3	TRBJ2-2	few	TRBD2	14	CASNSGGRTGELFF	TGTGCCAGCAACTCGGGGGGAAGGACCGGGGAGCTGTTTTTT
TRBV12-3/TRBV12-4	TRBJ2-2	many	TRBD1	15	CASSPDRGQTGELFF	TGTGCCAGCAGTCCTGACAGGGGGCAAACCGGGGAGCTGTTTTTT
TRBV2	TRBJ1-4	few	NA	14	CASSVEGFPEKLFF	TGTGCCAGCAGTGTGGAGGGCTTCCCTGAAAAACTGTTTTTT
TRBV19	TRBJ1-1	once	NA	15	CASSIRGGQNTEAFF	TGTGCCAGTAGTATAAGAGGCGGCCAGAACACTGAAGCTTTCTTT
TRBV20-1	TRBJ2-2	NA	TRBD2	16	CSARPSSGGLTGELFF	TGCAGTGCTAGACCCTCTAGCGGGGGCCTCACCGGGGAGCTGTTTTTT
TRBV19	TRBJ1-5	NA	NA	14	CASSIAGLGQPQHF	TGTGCCAGTAGTATAGCAGGGTTGGGTCAGCCCCAGCATTTT
TRBV20-1	TRBJ1-1	few	NA	12	CSASRGNTEAFF	TGCAGTGCGAGCAGGGGAAACACTGAAGCTTTCTTT